This T cell receptor beta chain was sequenced for a study of T-cell memory formation after mild COVID-19. V shed 6 bases and J 4 bases; nucleotides not matched to a gene: 4. This CDR3 comprises 12 residues. Looked up from germline, CDR1 is SQVTM and CDR2 is ANQGSEA. MiXCR, applied by TCRdb to the 5' RACE reads, yields one record per CDR3 protein. The sample includes 580,000 or so distinct CDR3 sequences, 15% to 20% of them seen just once. The chain has TRBV29-1 and TRBJ2-5; 8 bases line up with TRBD1. This sequence originates from an adult woman who had mild COVID-19 (a few samples of this study predate the infection). Cell type and time point are not known. The sequenced sample consisted of PBMCs or a T cell subset sorted from them (not recorded which). The CDR3 DNA sequence: TGCAGCGTCGGACAGGGAGGAGAGACCCAGTACTTC. This sequence encodes CSVGQGGETQYF.